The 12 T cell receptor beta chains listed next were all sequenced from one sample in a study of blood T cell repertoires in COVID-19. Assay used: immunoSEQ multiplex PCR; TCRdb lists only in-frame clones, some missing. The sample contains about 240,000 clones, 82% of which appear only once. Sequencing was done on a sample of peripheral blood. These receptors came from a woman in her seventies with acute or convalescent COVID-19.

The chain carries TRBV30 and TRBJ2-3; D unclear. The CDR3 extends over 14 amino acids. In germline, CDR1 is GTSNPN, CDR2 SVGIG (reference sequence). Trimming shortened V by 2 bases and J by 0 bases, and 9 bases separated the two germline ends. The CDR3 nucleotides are TGTGCCTGGAGTCTATTTCCAAGCACAGATACGCAGTATTTT. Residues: CAWSLFPSTDTQYF. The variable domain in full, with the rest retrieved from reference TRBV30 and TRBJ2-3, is SQTIHQWPATLVQPVGSPLSLECTVEGTSNPNLYWYRQAAGRGLQLLFYSVGIGQISSEVPQNLSASRPQDRQFILSSKKLLLSDSGFYLCAWSLFPSTDTQYFGPGTRLTVL.

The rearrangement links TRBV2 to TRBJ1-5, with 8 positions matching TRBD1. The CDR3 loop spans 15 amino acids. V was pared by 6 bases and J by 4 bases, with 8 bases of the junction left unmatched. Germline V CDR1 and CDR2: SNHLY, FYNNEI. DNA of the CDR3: TGTGCCAGCAGATACGGACAGGGTCCGAATCAGCCCCAGCATTTT. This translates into CASRYGQGPNQPQHF.

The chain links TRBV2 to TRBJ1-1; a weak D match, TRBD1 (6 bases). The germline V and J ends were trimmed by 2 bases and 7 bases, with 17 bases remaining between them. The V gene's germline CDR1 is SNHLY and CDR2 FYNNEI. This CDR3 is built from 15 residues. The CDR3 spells CASSEWGPLTGEAFF. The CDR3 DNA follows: TGTGCCAGCAGTGAATGGGGGCCCCTAACGGGTGAAGCTTTCTTT.

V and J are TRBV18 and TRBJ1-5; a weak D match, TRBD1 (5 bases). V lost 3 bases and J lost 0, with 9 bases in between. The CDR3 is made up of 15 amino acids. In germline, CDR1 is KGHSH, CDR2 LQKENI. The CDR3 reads CASSPTVNSNQPQHF. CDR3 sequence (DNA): TGTGCCAGCTCACCGACAGTGAATAGCAATCAGCCCCAGCATTTT.

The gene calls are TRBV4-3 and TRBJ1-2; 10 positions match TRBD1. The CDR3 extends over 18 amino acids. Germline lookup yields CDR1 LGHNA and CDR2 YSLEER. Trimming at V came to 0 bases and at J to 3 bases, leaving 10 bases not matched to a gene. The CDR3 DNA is TGCGCCAGCAGCCAAGAAAGAGACAGGGGGCAGGGGTACTATGGCTACACCTTC. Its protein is CASSQERDRGQGYYGYTF.

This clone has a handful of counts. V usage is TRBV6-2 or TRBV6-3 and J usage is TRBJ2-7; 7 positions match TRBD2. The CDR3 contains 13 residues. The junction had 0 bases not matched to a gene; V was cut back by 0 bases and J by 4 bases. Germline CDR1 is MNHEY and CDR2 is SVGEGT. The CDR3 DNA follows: TGTGCCAGCAGTTACTCAGCGGGGTACGAGCAGTACTTC. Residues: CASSYSAGYEQYF.

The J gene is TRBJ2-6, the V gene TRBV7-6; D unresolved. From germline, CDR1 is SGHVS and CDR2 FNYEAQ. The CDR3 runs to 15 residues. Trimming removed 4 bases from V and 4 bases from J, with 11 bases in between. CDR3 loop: CASSSRFTGANVLTF. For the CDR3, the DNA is TGTGCCAGCAGCTCCCGATTCACAGGGGCCAACGTCCTGACTTTC. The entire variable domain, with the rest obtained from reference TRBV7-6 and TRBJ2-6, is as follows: GAGVSQSPRYKVTKRGQDVALRCDPISGHVSLYWYRQALGQGPEFLTYFNYEAQQDKSGLPNDRFSAERPEGSISTLTIQRTEQRDSAMYRCASSSRFTGANVLTFGAGSRLTVL.

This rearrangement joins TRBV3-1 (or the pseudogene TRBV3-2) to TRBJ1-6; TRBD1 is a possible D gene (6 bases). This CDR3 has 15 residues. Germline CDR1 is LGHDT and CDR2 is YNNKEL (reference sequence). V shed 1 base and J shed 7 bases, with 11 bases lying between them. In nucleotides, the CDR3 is TGTGCCAGCAGCCAAGTCGGGCAGGGGAATTCACCCCTCCACTTT. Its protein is CASSQVGQGNSPLHF.

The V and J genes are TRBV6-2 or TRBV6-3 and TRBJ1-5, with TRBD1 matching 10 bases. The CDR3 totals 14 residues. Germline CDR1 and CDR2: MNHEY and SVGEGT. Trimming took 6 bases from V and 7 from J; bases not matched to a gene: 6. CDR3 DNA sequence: TGTGCCAGCAGCCGGACAGGGGGAGGGCAGCCCCAGCATTTT. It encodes CASSRTGGGQPQHF.

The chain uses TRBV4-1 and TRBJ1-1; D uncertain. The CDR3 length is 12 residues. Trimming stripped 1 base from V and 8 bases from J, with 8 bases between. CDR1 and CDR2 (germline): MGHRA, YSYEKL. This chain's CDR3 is CASSQGEREAFF. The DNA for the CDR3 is TGCGCCAGCAGCCAAGGAGAGAGGGAAGCTTTCTTT.

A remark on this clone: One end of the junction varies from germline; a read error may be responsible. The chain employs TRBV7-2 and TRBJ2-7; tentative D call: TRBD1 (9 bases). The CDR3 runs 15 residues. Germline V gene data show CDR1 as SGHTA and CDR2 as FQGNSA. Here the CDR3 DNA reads TGTGCCAGCACCTTAGCGGGACAGGGATCCTACGAGCAGTACTTC. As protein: CASTLAGQGSYEQYF.

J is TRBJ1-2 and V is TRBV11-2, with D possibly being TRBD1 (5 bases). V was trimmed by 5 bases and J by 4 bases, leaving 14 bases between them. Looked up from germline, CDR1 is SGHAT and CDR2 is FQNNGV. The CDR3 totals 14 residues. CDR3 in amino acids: CASSPDQGPYGYTF. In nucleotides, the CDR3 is TGTGCCAGCAGCCCCGACCAGGGTCCCTATGGCTACACCTTC.